This entry lists 20 T cell receptor beta chains sequenced from one sample in a study of radiation and T cells in renal cell carcinoma. The time point here: blood 2 weeks post-SBRT. Sample treatment: 15 Gy SBRT to primary tumor, nephrectomy 4 weeks later. Method: immunoSEQ multiplex PCR; TCRdb's copy keeps in-frame clones and lacks some. The data show 70,000 to 80,000 clones, 80% to 90% seen once. Sequenced here: blood, sampled from a patient whose treatment included radiotherapy and nephrectomy. The source is a woman aged 50 to 65 with renal cell carcinoma.

The chain carries TRBV4-1 and TRBJ2-5, with TRBD1 matching 9 bases. This CDR3 region has 15 residues. Trimming cost V 3 bases and J 7 bases; bases outside gene matches: 9. Germline assignment: CDR1 MGHRA and CDR2 YSYEKL. CDR3 in amino acids: CASSQAGQGVGTQYF. The CDR3 nucleotides read TGCGCCAGCAGCCAGGCGGGACAGGGTGTCGGGACCCAGTACTTC.

The chain has TRBV19 and TRBJ2-7; 8 bases align to TRBD1. CDR3 size: 16 residues. V lost 8 bases and J lost 1; bases outside the gene matches: 13. Looked up from germline, CDR1 is LNHDA and CDR2 is SQIVND (reference sequence). For the CDR3, the DNA is TGTGCCAGTTCGCGACAGGGGCAGTTTGGGTCCTACGAGCAGTACTTC. Its protein is CASSRQGQFGSYEQYF.

In this sample, this clone turned up a few times. The rearrangement uses TRBV5-1 and TRBJ1-4; TRBD1 might be the D (6 bases). Germline-derived CDR1 and CDR2 are SGHRS and YFSETQ. V was cut by 4 bases and J by 7 bases, with 11 bases left in between. This CDR3 has 13 residues. This CDR3 is CASSMGHVEKLFF. In DNA form, the CDR3 reads TGCGCCAGCAGCATGGGACACGTTGAAAAACTGTTTTTT.

The CDR3 sequence is CASSLQGFGGYTF. Here the CDR3 DNA reads TGTGCCAGCAGTCTACAGGGCTTTGGGGGCTACACCTTC. The chain uses TRBV27 and TRBJ1-2; possible D gene TRBD1, 6 bases. V shed 5 bases and J shed 8 bases, with 15 bases lying between them. This CDR3 has 13 residues. The germline CDR1 and CDR2 sequences are MNHEY and SMNVEV (reference sequence).

V and J are TRBV28 and TRBJ1-1, with TRBD1 matching 8 bases. Germline CDR1 and CDR2: MDHEN and SYDVKM. The trim removed 2 bases at V and 5 bases at J, leaving 4 bases unmatched. The CDR3 covers 14 residues. The CDR3, as DNA: TGTGCCAGCAGTTTACAGGGGGCAAGAACTGAAGCTTTCTTT. Translation gives CASSLQGARTEAFF.

The chain is built from TRBV7-2 and TRBJ2-5; 12 bases align to TRBD2. This CDR3 spans 16 amino acids. Germline V gene data show CDR1 as SGHTA and CDR2 as FQGNSA. Trimming at V came to 5 bases and at J to 2 bases, leaving 6 bases not matched to a gene. The CDR3 loop reads CASSPDLAGGQETQYF. Here the CDR3 DNA reads TGTGCCAGCAGCCCGGATCTAGCGGGAGGGCAAGAGACCCAGTACTTC.

V is TRBV28 and J is TRBJ2-7; 8 positions match TRBD1. Germline values: CDR1 MDHEN, CDR2 SYDVKM. The CDR3 runs to 10 residues. The CDR3 nucleotides read TGTGTAGCAGGGGGCAACGAGCAGTACTTC. It translates to CVAGGNEQYF.

V usage is TRBV7-2 and J usage is TRBJ1-4; 9 bases are shared with TRBD1. This CDR3 is built from 16 residues. Per the germline V gene, CDR1 is SGHTA and CDR2 is FQGNSA. Trimming took 5 bases from V and 5 from J; bases not matched to a gene: 9. CDR3 in DNA: TGTGCCAGCAGCCCGGGGCCGGGACAGGGCAATGAAAAACTGTTTTTT. Its translation: CASSPGPGQGNEKLFF. Drawing the rest from reference TRBV7-2 and TRBJ1-4, the complete variable domain is GAGVSQSPSNKVTEKGKDVELRCDPISGHTALYWYRQSLGQGLEFLIYFQGNSAPDKSGLPSDRFSAERTGGSVSTLTIQRTQQEDSAVYLCASSPGPGQGNEKLFFGSGTQLSVL.

The chain uses TRBV5-1 and TRBJ2-7; TRBD1 might be the D (5 bases). Germline CDR1 SGHRS, CDR2 YFSETQ. The CDR3 length is 15 residues. Trimming took 1 base from V and 2 from J, leaving 13 bases between them. This CDR3 is CASSLSTGPTYEQYF. The CDR3 DNA follows: TGCGCCAGCAGCTTGTCTACAGGACCAACCTACGAGCAGTACTTC. The whole variable domain, remainder taken from reference TRBV5-1 and TRBJ2-7, is KAGVTQTPRYLIKTRGQQVTLSCSPISGHRSVSWYQQTPGQGLQFLFEYFSETQRNKGNFPGRFSGRQFSNSRSEMNVSTLELGDSALYLCASSLSTGPTYEQYFGPGTRLTVT.

V gene TRBV5-1 combines with J gene TRBJ1-1; D gene unclear. Trimming took off 4 bases at V and 8 bases at J, with 9 bases between the two ends. The CDR3 sequence is 11 residues long. Per the germline V gene, CDR1 is SGHRS and CDR2 is YFSETQ. Here the CDR3 DNA reads TGCGCCAGCAGCAAGGAGGTAGAAGCTTTCTTT. Amino acid sequence: CASSKEVEAFF.

This rearrangement joins TRBV5-4 to TRBJ2-6; 7 bases are shared with TRBD2. The trim removed 4 bases at V and 4 bases at J, leaving 8 bases unmatched. The CDR3 has 16 residues. The germline V gene has CDR1 SGHNT and CDR2 YYREEE (reference sequence). The CDR3 here is CASSMGGVMGANVLTF. For the CDR3, the DNA is TGTGCCAGCAGCATGGGAGGGGTGATGGGGGCCAACGTCCTGACTTTC.

The chain recombines TRBV5-1 with TRBJ1-4; 7 positions match TRBD1. Unmatched junction bases numbered 11, after V lost 4 bases and J lost 8 bases. Germline CDR1 is SGHRS and CDR2 is YFSETQ. This CDR3 region has 15 residues. The CDR3 protein is CASSQGGTVREKLFF. CDR3 coding DNA: TGCGCCAGCAGCCAAGGAGGGACAGTTCGGGAAAAACTGTTTTTT.

Turning to this clone: Its ends do not fully match the called genes, so a read error is possible. V gene TRBV7-7 combines with J gene TRBJ1-1; D gene unclear. The germline gives CDR1 SSHAT, CDR2 FNYEAQ (reference sequence). CDR3 length: 14 amino acids. CDR3 loop: CASSWQQPHTEAFF. CDR3 DNA: TGTGCTAGCAGCTGGCAACAGCCCCACACTGAAGCTTTCTTT.

The chain has TRBV23-1 and TRBJ2-3; a possible D gene is TRBD2 (6 bases). TRBV23-1 is an open reading frame, and its role is uncertain. V was cut by 4 bases and J by 3 bases, with 8 bases left in between. The CDR3 extends over 13 amino acids. The CDR3 DNA reads TGCGCCAGCAGTCTGGAGGGGACAGATACGCAGTATTTT. It codes for CASSLEGTDTQYF.

The chain combines TRBV5-4 with TRBJ2-3; D gene unclear. The germline V and J ends were trimmed by 3 bases and 2 bases, with 4 bases remaining between them. Germline-derived CDR1 and CDR2 are SGHNT and YYREEE (reference sequence). This CDR3 has 12 amino acids. CDR3 region: CASSSDTDTQYF. The CDR3 bases are TGTGCCAGCAGCTCCGACACAGATACGCAGTATTTT.

J is TRBJ1-2 and V is TRBV28; D gene ambiguous. Per the germline V gene, CDR1 is MDHEN and CDR2 is SYDVKM. V was shortened by 7 bases and J by 2 bases, with 11 bases between the two germline ends. The CDR3 loop spans 13 amino acids. Here the CDR3 reads CASTPAENYGYTF. The CDR3 DNA is TGTGCCAGCACCCCGGCAGAGAACTATGGCTACACCTTC.

This clone was seen just once. This rearrangement joins TRBV5-4 to TRBJ2-3; 7 bases line up with TRBD2. In germline, CDR1 is SGHNT, CDR2 YYREEE (reference sequence). V lost 2 bases and J lost 0; bases outside the gene matches: 6. The CDR3 is 16 residues long. The CDR3 DNA reads as TGTGCCAGCAGCTTATCCCTAGCGGCAAGCACAGATACGCAGTATTTT. Amino acid sequence: CASSLSLAASTDTQYF.

J is TRBJ2-3 and V is TRBV5-8; D remains ambiguous. The CDR3 is 15 residues long. In germline, CDR1 is SGHTS, CDR2 YDEGEE. Trimming took off 0 bases at V and 0 bases at J, with 8 bases between the two ends. The CDR3 nucleotides are TGTGCCAGCAGCTTGGACTACCCGAGCACAGATACGCAGTATTTT. This encodes CASSLDYPSTDTQYF.

This chain uses TRBV18 with TRBJ1-1; D remains ambiguous. The CDR3 loop spans 12 amino acids. Trimming left V 8 bases short and J 2 bases short, with 9 bases between. Germline CDR1 is KGHSH and CDR2 is LQKENI. The CDR3 DNA reads as TGTGCCAGCCTTTGGGATAACACTGAAGCTTTCTTT. Its translation: CASLWDNTEAFF.

The rearrangement joins TRBV2 to TRBJ1-4, with D possibly TRBD1 on 5 matching bases. This CDR3 has 14 residues. Per the germline V gene, CDR1 is SNHLY and CDR2 is FYNNEI. Trimming stripped 8 bases from V and 7 bases from J, with 17 bases between. CDR3 amino acids: CASGRSGVGEKLFF. The CDR3 bases are TGTGCCAGCGGCAGGTCGGGGGTTGGTGAAAAACTGTTTTTT.